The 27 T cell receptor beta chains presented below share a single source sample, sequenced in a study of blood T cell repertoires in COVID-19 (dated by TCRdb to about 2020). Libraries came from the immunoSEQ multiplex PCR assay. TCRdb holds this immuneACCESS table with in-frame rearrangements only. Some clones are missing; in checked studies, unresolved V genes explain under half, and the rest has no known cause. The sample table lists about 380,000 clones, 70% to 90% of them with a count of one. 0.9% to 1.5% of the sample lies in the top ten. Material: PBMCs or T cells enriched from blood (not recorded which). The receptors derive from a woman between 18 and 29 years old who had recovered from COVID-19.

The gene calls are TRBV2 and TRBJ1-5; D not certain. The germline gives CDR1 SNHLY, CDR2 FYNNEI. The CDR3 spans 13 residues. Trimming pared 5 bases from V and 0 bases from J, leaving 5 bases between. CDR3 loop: CASSFGSNQPQHF. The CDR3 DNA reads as TGTGCCAGCAGTTTCGGTAGCAATCAGCCCCAGCATTTT.

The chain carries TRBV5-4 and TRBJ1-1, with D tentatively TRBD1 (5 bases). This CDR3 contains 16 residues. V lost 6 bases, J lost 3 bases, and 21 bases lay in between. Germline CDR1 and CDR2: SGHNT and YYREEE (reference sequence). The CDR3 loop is CASNAFGEGRDTEAFF. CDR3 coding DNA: TGTGCCAGCAACGCCTTTGGGGAGGGGCGGGACACTGAAGCTTTCTTT. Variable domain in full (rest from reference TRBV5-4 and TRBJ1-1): ETGVTQSPTHLIKTRGQQVTLRCSSQSGHNTVSWYQQALGQGPQFIFQYYREEENGRGNFPPRFSGLQFPNYSSELNVNALELDDSALYLCASNAFGEGRDTEAFFGQGTRLTVV.

The CDR3 loop is CASSSGLAGDSVGIEQFF. CDR3 nucleotides: TGTGCCAGCAGCTCTGGACTAGCGGGGGACTCAGTAGGGATTGAGCAGTTCTTC. V usage is TRBV3-1 (or the pseudogene TRBV3-2) and J usage is TRBJ2-1; 13 bases fit TRBD2. J lost 9 bases, V lost 5 bases, and 16 bases had no gene match. The length of the CDR3 is 18 residues. Per the germline V gene, CDR1 is LGHDT and CDR2 is YNNKEL (reference sequence).

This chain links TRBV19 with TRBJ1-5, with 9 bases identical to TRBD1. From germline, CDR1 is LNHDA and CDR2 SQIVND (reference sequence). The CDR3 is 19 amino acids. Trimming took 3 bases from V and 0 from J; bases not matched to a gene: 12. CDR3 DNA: TGTGCCAGTAGTATCATCCGGGACAGGGCATTTTATAGCAATCAGCCCCAGCATTTT. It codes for CASSIIRDRAFYSNQPQHF.

The CDR3 sequence: CASSQGATLVRYGYTF. DNA for the CDR3: TGCGCCAGCAGCCAAGGGGCCACCCTGGTAAGGTATGGCTACACCTTC. The chain links TRBV4-1 to TRBJ1-2; no firm D call. The CDR3 spans 16 residues. CDR1 MGHRA and CDR2 YSYEKL come from the germline V gene. The V end lost 1 base, the J end lost 5 bases, and 17 bases lay between the germline ends.

The CDR3 loop is CASSDGGTFTGELFF. CDR3 in DNA: TGCGCCAGCAGTGACGGAGGGACCTTCACCGGGGAGCTGTTTTTT. The chain carries TRBV10-1 and TRBJ2-2; weak D call: TRBD2 (6 bases). The germline V gene encodes CDR1 WNHNN and CDR2 SYGVQD (reference sequence). The germline V and J ends were trimmed by 3 bases and 4 bases, with 12 bases remaining between them. The CDR3 is 15 residues long.

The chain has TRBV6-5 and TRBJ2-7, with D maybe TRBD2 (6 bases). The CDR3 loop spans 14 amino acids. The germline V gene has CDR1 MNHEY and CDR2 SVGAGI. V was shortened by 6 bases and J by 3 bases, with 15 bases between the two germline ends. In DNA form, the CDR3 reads TGTGCCAGCAGCCTAAAGACTAGGAGCTACGAGCAGTACTTC. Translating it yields CASSLKTRSYEQYF.

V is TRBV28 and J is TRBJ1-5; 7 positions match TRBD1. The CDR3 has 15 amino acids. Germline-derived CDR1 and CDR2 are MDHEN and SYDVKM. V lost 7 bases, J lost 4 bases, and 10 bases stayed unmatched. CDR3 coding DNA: TGTGCCAGCACCTCGACAAGGGGGCCAAATCAGCCCCAGCATTTT. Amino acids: CASTSTRGPNQPQHF.

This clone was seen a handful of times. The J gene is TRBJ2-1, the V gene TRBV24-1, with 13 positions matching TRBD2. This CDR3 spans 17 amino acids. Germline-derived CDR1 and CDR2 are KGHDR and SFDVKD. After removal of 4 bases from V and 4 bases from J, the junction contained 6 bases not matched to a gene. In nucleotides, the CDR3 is TGTGCCACCAGTGACCCGGGGACTAGCGGGGTTTACAATGAGCAGTTCTTC. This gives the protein CATSDPGTSGVYNEQFF.

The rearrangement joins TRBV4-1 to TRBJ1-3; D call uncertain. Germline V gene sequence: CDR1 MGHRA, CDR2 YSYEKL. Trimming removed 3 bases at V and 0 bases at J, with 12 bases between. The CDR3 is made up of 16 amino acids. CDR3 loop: CASSQGDTYSGNTIYF. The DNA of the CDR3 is TGCGCCAGCAGCCAGGGCGACACCTACTCTGGAAACACCATATATTTT.

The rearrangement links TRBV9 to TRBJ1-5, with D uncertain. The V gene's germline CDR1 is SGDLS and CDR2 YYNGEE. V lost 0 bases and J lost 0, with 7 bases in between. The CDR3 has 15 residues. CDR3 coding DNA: TGTGCCAGCAGCGTAGTTCCAGATAGCAATCAGCCCCAGCATTTT. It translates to CASSVVPDSNQPQHF.

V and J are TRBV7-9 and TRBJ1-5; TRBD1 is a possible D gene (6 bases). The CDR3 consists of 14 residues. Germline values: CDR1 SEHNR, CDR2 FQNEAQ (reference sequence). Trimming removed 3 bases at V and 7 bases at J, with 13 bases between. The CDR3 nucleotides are TGTGCCAGCAGCTTGGGAGGGGGGTCCCAGCCCCAGCATTTT. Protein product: CASSLGGGSQPQHF.

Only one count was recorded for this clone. Here the CDR3 reads CASSLALGNNEKLFF. DNA for the CDR3: TGTGCCAGCAGCTTAGCCCTCGGTAATAATGAAAAACTGTTTTTT. This chain links TRBV7-9 with TRBJ1-4; D ambiguous. CDR3 size: 15 residues. The germline CDR1 and CDR2 sequences are SEHNR and FQNEAQ (reference sequence). V was cut by 0 bases and J by 4 bases, with 9 bases left in between.

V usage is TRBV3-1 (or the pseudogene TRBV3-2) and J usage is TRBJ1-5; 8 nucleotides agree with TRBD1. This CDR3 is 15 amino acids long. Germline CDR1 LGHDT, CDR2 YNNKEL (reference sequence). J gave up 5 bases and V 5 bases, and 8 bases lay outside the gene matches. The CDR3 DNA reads TGTGCCAGCAGCGCCGACAGGGGCGCCGATCAGCCCCAGCATTTT. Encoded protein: CASSADRGADQPQHF.

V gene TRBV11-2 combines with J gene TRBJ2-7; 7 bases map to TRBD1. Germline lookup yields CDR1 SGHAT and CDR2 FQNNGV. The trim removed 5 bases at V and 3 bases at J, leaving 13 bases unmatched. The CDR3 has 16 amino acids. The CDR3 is CASSRRQGTGVYEQYF. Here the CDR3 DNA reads TGTGCCAGCAGCCGCCGACAGGGAACCGGCGTCTACGAGCAGTACTTC.

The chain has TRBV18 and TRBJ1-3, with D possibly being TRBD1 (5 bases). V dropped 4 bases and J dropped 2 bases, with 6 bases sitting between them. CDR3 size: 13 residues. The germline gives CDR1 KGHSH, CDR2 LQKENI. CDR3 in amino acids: CASSRGAGNTIYF. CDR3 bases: TGTGCCAGCTCACGGGGGGCTGGAAACACCATATATTTT.

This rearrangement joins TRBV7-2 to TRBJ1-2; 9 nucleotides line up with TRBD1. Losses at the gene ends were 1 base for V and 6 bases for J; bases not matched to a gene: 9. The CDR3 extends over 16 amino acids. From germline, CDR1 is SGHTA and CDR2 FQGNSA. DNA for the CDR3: TGTGCCAGCAGCTTAGGTGGAGGACAGGGGCTGCATGGCTACACCTTC. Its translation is CASSLGGGQGLHGYTF. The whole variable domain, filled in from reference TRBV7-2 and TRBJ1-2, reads GAGVSQSPSNKVTEKGKDVELRCDPISGHTALYWYRQSLGQGLEFLIYFQGNSAPDKSGLPSDRFSAERTGGSVSTLTIQRTQQEDSAVYLCASSLGGGQGLHGYTFGSGTRLTVV.

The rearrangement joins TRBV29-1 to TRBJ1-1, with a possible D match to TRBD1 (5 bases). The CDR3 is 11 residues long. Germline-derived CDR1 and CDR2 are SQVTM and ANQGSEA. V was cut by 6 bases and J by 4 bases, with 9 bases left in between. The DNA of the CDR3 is TGCAGCGTGGTCACAGGCACTGAAGCTTTCTTT. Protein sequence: CSVVTGTEAFF.

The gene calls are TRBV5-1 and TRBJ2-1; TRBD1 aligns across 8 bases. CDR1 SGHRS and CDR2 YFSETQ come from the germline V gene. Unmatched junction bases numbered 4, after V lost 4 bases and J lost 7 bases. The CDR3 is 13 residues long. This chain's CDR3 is CASSPTGGNEQFF. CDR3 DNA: TGCGCCAGCAGCCCTACAGGGGGAAATGAGCAGTTCTTC.

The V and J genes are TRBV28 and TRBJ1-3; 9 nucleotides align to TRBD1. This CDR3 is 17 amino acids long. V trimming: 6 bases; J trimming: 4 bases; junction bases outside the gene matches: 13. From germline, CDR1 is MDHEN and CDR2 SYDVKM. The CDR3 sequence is CASRLTGTGISGNTIYF. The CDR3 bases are TGTGCCAGCAGGCTGACCGGGACAGGGATATCCGGAAACACCATATATTTT.

DNA for the CDR3: TGTGCCAGCTCCGGGGGAGGGGTCAATGAGCAGTTCTTC. It is translated as CASSGGGVNEQFF. The chain is built from TRBV18 and TRBJ2-1; 7 nucleotides match TRBD2. The CDR3 has 13 residues. With V trimmed by 6 bases and J by 6 bases, 5 bases remained unmatched. Per germline, CDR1 KGHSH and CDR2 LQKENI.

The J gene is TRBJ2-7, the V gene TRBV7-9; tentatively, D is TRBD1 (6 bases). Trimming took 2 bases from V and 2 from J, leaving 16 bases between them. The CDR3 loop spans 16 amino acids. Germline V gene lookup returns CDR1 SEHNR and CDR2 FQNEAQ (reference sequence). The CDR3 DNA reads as TGTGCCAGCAGCTTATGGGCGCTACAGGGTACCTACGAGCAGTACTTC. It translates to CASSLWALQGTYEQYF.

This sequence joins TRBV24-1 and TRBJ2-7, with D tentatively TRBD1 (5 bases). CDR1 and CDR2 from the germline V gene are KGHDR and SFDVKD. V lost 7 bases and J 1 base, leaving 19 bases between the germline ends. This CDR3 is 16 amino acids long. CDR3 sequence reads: CATRQDNEWVSYEQYF. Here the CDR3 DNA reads TGTGCCACCAGACAGGATAACGAATGGGTTTCCTACGAGCAGTACTTC.

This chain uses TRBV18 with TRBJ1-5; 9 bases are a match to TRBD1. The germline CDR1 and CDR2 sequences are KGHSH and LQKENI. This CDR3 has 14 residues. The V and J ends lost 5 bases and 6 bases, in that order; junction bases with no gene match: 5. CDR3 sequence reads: CASSYGQGTQPQHF. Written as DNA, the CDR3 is TGTGCCAGCTCATATGGACAGGGGACTCAGCCCCAGCATTTT.

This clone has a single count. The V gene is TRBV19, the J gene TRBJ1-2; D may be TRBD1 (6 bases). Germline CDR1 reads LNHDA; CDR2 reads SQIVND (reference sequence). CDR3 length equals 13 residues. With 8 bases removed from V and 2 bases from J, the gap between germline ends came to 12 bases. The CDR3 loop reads CASAAGANYGYTF. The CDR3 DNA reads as TGTGCCAGTGCCGCGGGGGCAAACTATGGCTACACCTTC.

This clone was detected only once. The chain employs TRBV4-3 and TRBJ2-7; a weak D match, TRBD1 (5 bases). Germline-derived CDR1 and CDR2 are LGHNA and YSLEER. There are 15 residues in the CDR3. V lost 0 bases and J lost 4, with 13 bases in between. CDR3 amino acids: CASSQDPTAGYEQYF. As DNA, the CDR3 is TGCGCCAGCAGCCAAGATCCGACAGCCGGATACGAGCAGTACTTC.

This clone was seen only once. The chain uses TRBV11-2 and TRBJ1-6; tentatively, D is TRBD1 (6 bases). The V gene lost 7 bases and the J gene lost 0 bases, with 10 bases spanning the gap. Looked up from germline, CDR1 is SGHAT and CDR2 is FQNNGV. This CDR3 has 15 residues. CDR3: CASNRASSYNSPLHF. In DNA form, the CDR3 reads TGTGCCAGCAACAGGGCGAGCTCCTATAATTCACCCCTCCACTTT.